These T cell receptor beta chains were read from a single sample in a study of blood T cell repertoires in COVID-19. Assay: immunoSEQ multiplex PCR; the TCRdb copy retains only in-frame clones and omits some. The sample comprises 60,000 to 75,000 clones, roughly 80% of which are singletons, and around a tenth rests with the top ten. The sample comprised peripheral blood. The receptors were sampled from a woman aged 50 to 60 with acute or convalescent COVID-19. The CDR3 runs from the conserved cysteine through the conserved F or W. Each record gives: V gene, D gene, clone size, J gene, CDR3 protein, CDR3 DNA. The D gene is left open where the match is weak. Clone size is stated in some rows and not others, as once, few, many or a class when expanded.

v_gene: TRBV12-3/TRBV12-4
d_gene: NA
abundance: NA
j_gene: TRBJ2-5
CDR3aa: CASSPTPRETQYF
CDR3nt: TGTGCCAGCAGTCCGACGCCCAGGGAGACCCAGTACTTC

v_gene: TRBV2
d_gene: TRBD1
abundance: NA
j_gene: TRBJ1-4
CDR3aa: CASSVDRAGEKLFF
CDR3nt: TGTGCCAGCAGTGTGGACAGGGCGGGGGAAAAACTGTTTTTT

v_gene: TRBV7-9
d_gene: NA
abundance: NA
j_gene: TRBJ1-2
CDR3aa: CASTPPNRGDGYTF
CDR3nt: TGTGCCAGCACCCCACCGAACCGGGGGGACGGCTACACCTTC

v_gene: TRBV6-5
d_gene: NA
abundance: NA
j_gene: TRBJ2-4
CDR3aa: CASSLSVLAKNIQYF
CDR3nt: TGTGCCAGCAGTCTGAGTGTCCTAGCCAAAAACATTCAGTACTTC

v_gene: TRBV18
d_gene: NA
abundance: NA
j_gene: TRBJ2-2
CDR3aa: CASSPAGTSRNTGELFF
CDR3nt: TGTGCCAGCTCACCCGCCGGGACTTCCAGGAACACCGGGGAGCTGTTTTTT

v_gene: TRBV12-3/TRBV12-4
d_gene: NA
abundance: NA
j_gene: TRBJ2-3
CDR3aa: CASSLSTDTQYF
CDR3nt: TGTGCCAGCAGCCTTAGCACAGATACGCAGTATTTT

v_gene: TRBV6-2/TRBV6-3
d_gene: NA
abundance: NA
j_gene: TRBJ1-5
CDR3aa: CASSYQTGEGPNQPQHF
CDR3nt: TGTGCCAGCAGTTACCAGACAGGAGAGGGACCAAATCAGCCCCAGCATTTT

v_gene: TRBV7-9
d_gene: TRBD2
abundance: NA
j_gene: TRBJ2-7
CDR3aa: CASSRTSGSEQYF
CDR3nt: TGTGCCAGCAGCCGGACTAGCGGGAGCGAGCAGTACTTC

v_gene: TRBV24-1
d_gene: TRBD1
abundance: NA
j_gene: TRBJ2-2
CDR3aa: CATSDGGQGFAGELFF
CDR3nt: TGTGCCACCAGTGATGGGGGACAGGGATTCGCCGGGGAGCTGTTTTTT

v_gene: TRBV7-9
d_gene: TRBD1
abundance: NA
j_gene: TRBJ1-1
CDR3aa: CASSHRTGNTEAFF
CDR3nt: TGTGCCAGCAGCCACCGGACAGGCAACACTGAAGCTTTCTTT

v_gene: TRBV7-9
d_gene: NA
abundance: NA
j_gene: TRBJ1-3
CDR3aa: CASSYGGSSGNTIYF
CDR3nt: TGTGCCAGCAGCTACGGGGGATCCTCTGGAAACACCATATATTTT

v_gene: TRBV4-3
d_gene: TRBD2
abundance: once
j_gene: TRBJ2-2
CDR3aa: CASSQERLAVLNTGELFF
CDR3nt: TGCGCCAGCAGCCAAGAGCGACTAGCGGTTTTAAACACCGGGGAGCTGTTTTTT

v_gene: TRBV4-1
d_gene: TRBD1
abundance: NA
j_gene: TRBJ1-1
CDR3aa: CASSQAIQGVNTEAFF
CDR3nt: TGCGCCAGCAGCCAAGCCATACAGGGGGTGAACACTGAAGCTTTCTTT

v_gene: TRBV6-5
d_gene: NA
abundance: few
j_gene: TRBJ1-2
CDR3aa: CASTEYEGYYGYTF
CDR3nt: TGTGCCAGCACCGAATATGAGGGCTACTATGGCTACACCTTC

v_gene: TRBV11-1
d_gene: TRBD1
abundance: NA
j_gene: TRBJ2-5
CDR3aa: CASSSGTGGEETQYF
CDR3nt: TGTGCCAGCAGTTCCGGGACAGGGGGTGAAGAGACCCAGTACTTC

v_gene: TRBV19
d_gene: TRBD1
abundance: NA
j_gene: TRBJ1-2
CDR3aa: CASSPSFWDRVNGYTF
CDR3nt: TGTGCCAGTAGTCCCTCATTCTGGGACAGGGTTAATGGCTACACCTTC

v_gene: TRBV6-6
d_gene: TRBD1
abundance: NA
j_gene: TRBJ2-1
CDR3aa: CASSVMWDREFNEQFF
CDR3nt: TGTGCCAGCAGTGTAATGTGGGACAGGGAGTTCAATGAGCAGTTCTTC

v_gene: TRBV7-8
d_gene: NA
abundance: NA
j_gene: TRBJ2-7
CDR3aa: CASSLGQGFPYEQYF
CDR3nt: TGTGCCAGCAGCTTAGGGCAGGGGTTCCCCTACGAGCAGTACTTC

v_gene: TRBV7-2
d_gene: TRBD2
abundance: NA
j_gene: TRBJ2-7
CDR3aa: CASSYRSGSGYEQYF
CDR3nt: TGTGCCAGCAGCTATCGTAGCGGGAGTGGATACGAGCAGTACTTC

v_gene: TRBV27
d_gene: TRBD1
abundance: NA
j_gene: TRBJ1-2
CDR3aa: CASSLTGTGNYGYTF
CDR3nt: TGTGCCAGCAGTCTAACCGGGACAGGAAACTATGGCTACACCTTC

v_gene: TRBV10-3
d_gene: TRBD1
abundance: few
j_gene: TRBJ1-6
CDR3aa: CAIREDRESNSPLHF
CDR3nt: TGTGCCATCAGAGAGGACAGGGAAAGTAATTCACCCCTCCACTTT

v_gene: TRBV7-8
d_gene: TRBD1
abundance: once
j_gene: TRBJ2-2
CDR3aa: CASSSGQGGTGELFF
CDR3nt: TGTGCCAGCAGCTCGGGACAGGGAGGTACCGGGGAGCTGTTTTTT

v_gene: TRBV5-8
d_gene: NA
abundance: once
j_gene: TRBJ2-7
CDR3aa: CASSFTYLQGWAYEQYF
CDR3nt: TGTGCCAGCAGCTTCACATACCTACAGGGTTGGGCCTACGAGCAGTACTTC

v_gene: TRBV2
d_gene: NA
abundance: NA
j_gene: TRBJ1-4
CDR3aa: CASSDVRGKEKLFF
CDR3nt: TGTGCCAGCAGTGACGTCAGGGGAAAAGAAAAACTGTTTTTT

v_gene: TRBV14
d_gene: TRBD2
abundance: NA
j_gene: TRBJ2-7
CDR3aa: CASSHQTSGVYEQYF
CDR3nt: TGTGCCAGCAGCCACCAGACTAGCGGGGTGTACGAGCAGTACTTC

v_gene: TRBV4-2
d_gene: NA
abundance: NA
j_gene: TRBJ1-2
CDR3aa: CASSQETWSIGGSGYTF
CDR3nt: TGTGCCAGCAGCCAAGAAACGTGGTCGATCGGGGGGAGCGGCTACACCTTC

v_gene: TRBV10-3
d_gene: NA
abundance: few
j_gene: TRBJ1-1
CDR3aa: CAISDGGTEAFF
CDR3nt: TGTGCCATCAGTGATGGGGGGACTGAAGCTTTCTTT

v_gene: TRBV4-1
d_gene: NA
abundance: NA
j_gene: TRBJ1-5
CDR3aa: CASSQEPGSFNQPQHF
CDR3nt: TGCGCCAGCAGCCAAGAACCCGGGTCCTTCAATCAGCCCCAGCATTTT

v_gene: TRBV5-4
d_gene: TRBD2
abundance: NA
j_gene: TRBJ2-7
CDR3aa: CASSLPPTSGGYEQYF
CDR3nt: TGTGCCAGCAGCTTGCCGCCGACTAGCGGGGGATACGAGCAGTACTTC

v_gene: TRBV2
d_gene: NA
abundance: NA
j_gene: TRBJ2-7
CDR3aa: CASSSGDTTYEQYF
CDR3nt: TGTGCCAGCAGCTCAGGGGATACAACTTACGAGCAGTACTTC

v_gene: TRBV7-6
d_gene: TRBD2
abundance: once
j_gene: TRBJ2-5
CDR3aa: CASSSGLAGTQETQYF
CDR3nt: TGTGCCAGCAGCTCCGGACTAGCGGGGACCCAGGAGACCCAGTACTTC

v_gene: TRBV28
d_gene: TRBD1
abundance: NA
j_gene: TRBJ1-3
CDR3aa: CASSAAWDRYSGNTIYF
CDR3nt: TGTGCCAGCAGTGCAGCGTGGGACAGATACTCTGGAAACACCATATATTTT

v_gene: TRBV6-5
d_gene: NA
abundance: NA
j_gene: TRBJ2-3
CDR3aa: CASRQGGGDTQYF
CDR3nt: TGTGCCAGCAGGCAGGGGGGAGGAGATACGCAGTATTTT

v_gene: TRBV4-1
d_gene: TRBD1
abundance: NA
j_gene: TRBJ1-6
CDR3aa: CASSQLISTGYSPLHF
CDR3nt: TGCGCCAGCAGCCAACTCATCTCGACAGGGTATTCACCCCTCCACTTT

v_gene: TRBV28
d_gene: NA
abundance: NA
j_gene: TRBJ1-2
CDR3aa: CASSEDGYYGYTF
CDR3nt: TGTGCCAGCAGCGAAGACGGGTACTATGGCTACACCTTC

v_gene: TRBV7-3
d_gene: TRBD2
abundance: NA
j_gene: TRBJ2-3
CDR3aa: CASSPQASGSTDTQYF
CDR3nt: TGTGCCAGCAGCCCCCAGGCTAGCGGGAGCACAGATACGCAGTATTTT

v_gene: TRBV9
d_gene: TRBD1
abundance: NA
j_gene: TRBJ1-2
CDR3aa: CASSGDDRANYGYTF
CDR3nt: TGTGCCAGCAGCGGAGATGACAGGGCTAACTATGGCTACACCTTC

v_gene: TRBV15
d_gene: TRBD2
abundance: NA
j_gene: TRBJ2-5
CDR3aa: CATSRELRLAGDRSLHTQYF
CDR3nt: TGTGCCACCAGCAGAGAGTTGCGTCTAGCGGGAGACCGAAGCCTGCACACCCAGTACTTC

v_gene: TRBV29-1
d_gene: NA
abundance: NA
j_gene: TRBJ2-2
CDR3aa: CSAKNTGELFF
CDR3nt: TGCAGCGCTAAGAACACCGGGGAGCTGTTTTTT

v_gene: TRBV9
d_gene: NA
abundance: NA
j_gene: TRBJ1-1
CDR3aa: CASSPGDMNTEAFF
CDR3nt: TGTGCCAGCAGCCCAGGGGACATGAACACTGAAGCTTTCTTT

v_gene: TRBV27
d_gene: TRBD2
abundance: NA
j_gene: TRBJ2-1
CDR3aa: CASSGAQRGGRLGGEQFF
CDR3nt: TGTGCCAGCAGTGGGGCCCAGCGGGGGGGCCGATTGGGCGGTGAGCAGTTCTTC

v_gene: TRBV4-3
d_gene: NA
abundance: NA
j_gene: TRBJ1-1
CDR3aa: CASSPSLGRTEAFF
CDR3nt: TGCGCCAGCAGCCCAAGCCTGGGGAGAACTGAAGCTTTCTTT

v_gene: TRBV9
d_gene: TRBD1
abundance: NA
j_gene: TRBJ1-6
CDR3aa: CASSEGQGYSPLHF
CDR3nt: TGTGCCAGCAGCGAGGGACAGGGTTATTCACCCCTCCACTTT

v_gene: TRBV24-1
d_gene: NA
abundance: NA
j_gene: TRBJ1-5
CDR3aa: CATSAWGDQPQHF
CDR3nt: TGTGCCACCAGTGCCTGGGGGGATCAGCCCCAGCATTTT

v_gene: TRBV6-5
d_gene: TRBD1
abundance: NA
j_gene: TRBJ1-5
CDR3aa: CASSLDRGYQPQHF
CDR3nt: TGTGCCAGCAGTCTCGACAGGGGGTATCAGCCCCAGCATTTT

v_gene: TRBV27
d_gene: NA
abundance: NA
j_gene: TRBJ1-2
CDR3aa: CASSLIQGTNYGYTF
CDR3nt: TGTGCCAGCAGTTTGATTCAGGGAACTAACTATGGCTACACCTTC

v_gene: TRBV6-6
d_gene: TRBD1
abundance: NA
j_gene: TRBJ1-1
CDR3aa: CASSYEPGTGNTEAFF
CDR3nt: TGTGCCAGCAGTTACGAACCCGGGACAGGGAACACTGAAGCTTTCTTT

v_gene: TRBV7-9
d_gene: NA
abundance: NA
j_gene: TRBJ1-1
CDR3aa: CASSSSGSAEAFF
CDR3nt: TGTGCCAGCAGCTCCTCTGGGAGTGCTGAAGCTTTCTTT

v_gene: TRBV2
d_gene: TRBD2
abundance: NA
j_gene: TRBJ2-1
CDR3aa: CASSDTSGDNEQFF
CDR3nt: TGTGCCAGCAGTGACACTAGCGGTGACAATGAGCAGTTCTTC